The entry below gives a single T cell receptor beta chain sequence along with its context. The antigen is unknown. This specimen includes other DNA sequences encoding the same CDR3. Using immunoSEQ multiplex PCR, the repertoire was profiled, and TCRdb retains in-frame clones only, with some absent. The profile shows about 1.5 million clones, approximately 98% of them singletons. The data were obtained in a study of shared clonotypes between healthy human individuals. At the level of the study: CD4 naive and CD4 memory each took three plates per donor, while CD8 naive took two and CD8 memory one. Overall study findings and caveats: At large depth, rarefaction still showed sorted-subset sequencing to be incomplete. When compared with the clonotypes that were shared by all four sorted-subset donors, the non-shared clonotypes turned out to have lower generation probabilities. Only blood samples were collected, and tissue repertoires likely differ.

The V and J ends lost 0 bases and 4 bases respectively, with 4 bases between them. The CDR3 extends over 13 amino acids. CDR1 and CDR2 from the germline V gene are SGHTA and FQGNSA. The sequence derives from a man younger than 40 in good health. The sample taken for sequencing was naive CD4+ T cells sorted from blood. Stated subset: CD45RA+ positively selected. The rearrangement joins TRBV7-2 to TRBJ1-5; D uncertain. The CDR3 protein is CASSLAVNQPQHF. The CDR3 region has the DNA TGTGCCAGCAGCTTAGCCGTAAATCAGCCCCAGCATTTT.